These T cell receptor beta chains were read from a single sample in a study of blood T cell repertoires in COVID-19. Measured with immunoSEQ multiplex PCR; TCRdb has only the in-frame clones, and not every one. The sample includes around 150,000 clones, approximately 84% of them seen just once. The sample taken for sequencing was peripheral blood. The receptors stem from a woman older than 75 in a cohort sampled during active or convalescent COVID-19. The CDR3 runs from the conserved cysteine through the conserved F or W. A D gene is named only where the DNA matches it firmly. Not all rows give a size; the values are once, few, many and, for expanded clones, a class.

.,.,TRBV6-2/TRBV6-3,TRBJ1-2,TGTGCCAGCAGCCTCGAGGGTGGCTACACCTTC,CASSLEGGYTF
.,TRBD2,TRBV18,TRBJ2-3,TGTGCCAGCTCACCACGACGGGGGGACACAGATACGCAGTATTTT,CASSPRRGDTDTQYF
once,.,TRBV25-1,TRBJ2-3,TGTGCCAGCAGTGACACAGGGCCTAGCACAGATACGCAGTATTTT,CASSDTGPSTDTQYF
.,.,TRBV7-9,TRBJ1-1,TGTGCCAGCAGCTTAGCCCAGGCCTTGAACACTGAAGCTTTCTTT,CASSLAQALNTEAFF
.,.,TRBV7-9,TRBJ1-1,TGTGCCAGCAGAGCCCTGAACACTGAAGCTTTCTTT,CASRALNTEAFF
.,TRBD2,TRBV7-2,TRBJ2-5,TGTGCCAGCAGCCAAGGGACTAGCGGAAAGACCCAGTACTTC,CASSQGTSGKTQYF
.,TRBD1,TRBV4-3,TRBJ1-2,TGCGCCAGCAGCCATGGACAGGGCTATGGCTACACCTTC,CASSHGQGYGYTF
.,TRBD1,TRBV19,TRBJ1-2,TGTGCCAGTAGCCTCAGGGGGACAGGGGGCATTCTGCGAGGCTACACCTTC,CASSLRGTGGILRGYTF
.,.,TRBV3-1/TRBV3-2,TRBJ2-2,TGTGCCAGCAGCCAGGAGGTCTGGGGTGAGAACACCGGGGAGCTGTTTTTT,CASSQEVWGENTGELFF
.,TRBD2,TRBV6-2/TRBV6-3,TRBJ2-1,TGTGCCAGCAGTTACTGGGCGGGAGACAATGAGCAGTTCTTC,CASSYWAGDNEQFF
.,.,TRBV6-2/TRBV6-3,TRBJ1-4,TGTGCTAGCAGTTACGGGCAGAATGAAAAACTGTTTTTT,CASSYGQNEKLFF
.,TRBD1,TRBV14,TRBJ2-5,TGTGCCAGCAGCCGCATCGGGACAGGCGTAGAGACCCAGTACTTC,CASSRIGTGVETQYF
once,TRBD1,TRBV5-4,TRBJ1-2,TGTGCCAGCAGCTTTAACAGGGGGCAAGATGGCTACACCTTC,CASSFNRGQDGYTF
.,.,TRBV29-1,TRBJ2-7,TGCAGCGTTGAGTTCCAGGATCACGAGCAGTACTTC,CSVEFQDHEQYF
.,.,TRBV9,TRBJ2-1,TGTGCCAGCAGCCCAAATCTCCCAGAGGTACATGAGCAGTTCTTC,CASSPNLPEVHEQFF
.,TRBD1,TRBV29-1,TRBJ1-2,TGCAGCGTTGAAGATGGGACCGGGACAGGGGGCCTCTATGGCTACACCTTC,CSVEDGTGTGGLYGYTF
.,TRBD1,TRBV19,TRBJ1-5,TGTGCCAGTAGTAGACAGGGGGCGCCGAGGCAGCCCCAGCATTTT,CASSRQGAPRQPQHF
.,.,TRBV2,TRBJ1-1,TGTGCCAGCAGGCGCTCGTTATCTCAATCTGAAGCTTTCTTT,CASRRSLSQSEAFF
.,TRBD1,TRBV7-2,TRBJ1-1,TGTGCCAGCAGCGTCCGGGACAGTATTTCTGAAGCTTTCTTT,CASSVRDSISEAFF
.,TRBD1,TRBV10-3,TRBJ2-5,TGTGCCATCAGGGGGACAGGGAATCAAGAGACCCAGTACTTC,CAIRGTGNQETQYF
.,TRBD2,TRBV5-4,TRBJ2-3,TGTGCCAGCAGCTTCGGGGGGACCCGCACAGATACGCAGTATTTT,CASSFGGTRTDTQYF
once,TRBD1,TRBV6-5,TRBJ1-2,TGTGCCAGCAGACCACAGGGGAGGAACTATGGCTACACCTTC,CASRPQGRNYGYTF
.,.,TRBV19,TRBJ1-2,TGTGCCAGTCTCGAATTGGGAGGCGGAAGTTATGGCTACACCTTC,CASLELGGGSYGYTF
once,TRBD1,TRBV6-6,TRBJ2-5,TGTGCCAGCAGGAGGGACAGCAAAGAGACCCAGTACTTC,CASRRDSKETQYF
once,.,TRBV6-2/TRBV6-3,TRBJ1-6,TGTGCCAGCAGTTACTCCAGCAGGGTTTCACCCCTCCACTTT,CASSYSSRVSPLHF
once,TRBD1,TRBV9,TRBJ2-5,TGTGCCAGCAGCGGGGACAGTGTTGGGGAGACCCAGTACTTC,CASSGDSVGETQYF
few,TRBD1,TRBV5-1,TRBJ1-1,TGCGCCAGCAGCTTGGGATGGACAGGGAACACTGAAGCTTTCTTT,CASSLGWTGNTEAFF
.,.,TRBV6-5,TRBJ1-4,TGTGCCGTTGAACCCGACAGCACTAATGAAAAACTGTTTTTT,CAVEPDSTNEKLFF